A selection of T cell receptor beta chains follows, all from one sample in a study of graft-versus-host responses after intestinal transplantation. Assay: immunoSEQ multiplex PCR; the TCRdb copy retains only in-frame clones and omits some. Found here are roughly 27,000 clones, roughly 80% of them singletons; the top ten hold more than 0.95%. Specimen: PBMCs, collected 28 days after intestinal transplant. The receptors were gathered from a human patient who received an intestinal transplant, so some T cells may come from the graft donor. Both conserved end residues are part of each CDR3. The D gene is left open where the match is weak. Clone size is given for some rows only: seen once, a few or many times, or a class if the clone is expanded.

TRBV15	-	TRBJ1-1	-	CATSSSGTEAFF	TGTGCCACCAGCAGCTCAGGGACTGAAGCTTTCTTT
TRBV6-1	TRBD1	TRBJ1-2	-	CASSVASGTGGFGYTF	TGTGCCAGCAGTGTCGCCTCCGGGACAGGGGGGTTTGGCTACACCTTC
TRBV7-9	TRBD1	TRBJ2-2	-	CASSGGQEGTGELFF	TGTGCCAGCAGTGGGGGACAGGAGGGCACCGGGGAGCTGTTTTTT
TRBV5-1	TRBD2	TRBJ2-7	-	CASSLVGSGTYEQYF	TGCGCCAGCAGCTTGGTAGGTAGCGGGACCTACGAGCAGTACTTC
TRBV5-1	-	TRBJ2-1	-	CASSLGSGAYNEQFF	TGCGCCAGCAGCTTGGGTTCCGGGGCTTACAATGAGCAGTTCTTC
TRBV9	TRBD2	TRBJ2-3	-	CASSVGLAATDTQYF	TGTGCCAGCAGCGTAGGACTAGCGGCCACAGATACGCAGTATTTT
TRBV7-9	-	TRBJ1-4	-	CASSLDRSGEKLFF	TGTGCCAGCAGCTTAGACAGGTCCGGAGAAAAACTGTTTTTT
TRBV5-1	-	TRBJ1-1	-	CASPLGYNTEAFF	TGCGCCAGCCCCCTCGGGTATAACACTGAAGCTTTCTTT
TRBV4-1	-	TRBJ2-5	-	CASSQGGTLQETQYF	TGCGCCAGCAGCCAAGGAGGGACTCTTCAAGAGACCCAGTACTTC
TRBV15	-	TRBJ1-2	-	CATSREPDRDRDGYTF	TGTGCCACCAGCAGGGAACCCGACCGGGACCGGGATGGCTACACCTTC
TRBV13	-	TRBJ2-7	-	CASSLGYEQYF	TGTGCCAGCAGCTTAGGCTACGAGCAGTACTTC
TRBV9	TRBD1	TRBJ2-2	-	CARSSGGTGELFF	TGTGCCAGAAGCTCAGGGGGAACCGGGGAGCTGTTTTTT
TRBV5-1	-	TRBJ1-3	-	CASSLRGVSGNTIYF	TGCGCCAGCAGCTTAAGGGGAGTTTCTGGAAACACCATATATTTT
TRBV2	-	TRBJ2-1	-	CASSEGSEQFF	TGTGCCAGCAGTGAGGGGTCTGAGCAGTTCTTC
TRBV7-2	-	TRBJ2-1	few	CASSRRGRQFF	TGTGCCAGCAGCCGCCGGGGGCGGCAGTTCTTC
TRBV12-2	-	TRBJ2-2	-	CASRALAGANTGELFF	TGTGCAAGTCGCGCACTAGCGGGGGCGAACACCGGGGAGCTGTTTTTT
TRBV27	TRBD2	TRBJ2-1	-	CASSLTPSGAPNEQFF	TGTGCCAGCAGTTTAACGCCTAGCGGGGCTCCCAATGAGCAGTTCTTC
TRBV7-9	-	TRBJ2-7	-	CASSRDRPPDEQYF	TGTGCCAGCAGCCGAGACAGACCCCCTGACGAGCAGTACTTC
TRBV7-6	-	TRBJ2-3	-	CASSQTASTDTQYF	TGTGCCAGCAGCCAGACGGCTAGCACAGATACGCAGTATTTT
TRBV6-1	-	TRBJ2-7	-	CASSDRELLLYEQYF	TGTGCCAGCAGTGATCGGGAACTTCTCCTTTACGAGCAGTACTTC
TRBV5-5	TRBD2	TRBJ2-7	-	CASSTAQLAGFGGYF	TGTGCCAGCAGCACAGCGCAACTAGCGGGATTCGGTGGGTACTTC
TRBV2	-	TRBJ2-3	-	CASIFGLTNTDTQYF	TGTGCCAGCATCTTCGGGCTAACTAACACAGATACGCAGTATTTT
TRBV18	-	TRBJ2-5	-	CASSPPRLQGQETQYF	TGTGCCAGCTCACCACCGAGGTTACAGGGCCAAGAGACCCAGTACTTC
TRBV6-5	-	TRBJ1-1	-	CASSYFKDTEAFF	TGTGCCAGCAGTTACTTCAAGGACACTGAAGCTTTCTTT
TRBV4-2	-	TRBJ2-5	-	CASSQGPRQYQETQYF	TGTGCCAGCAGCCAAGGGCCCCGACAGTACCAAGAGACCCAGTACTTC
TRBV5-5	-	TRBJ2-7	-	CASSTHIYEQYF	TGTGCCAGCAGCACTCACATCTACGAGCAGTACTTC
TRBV7-2	TRBD2	TRBJ2-3	-	CASSPPGLALGTQYF	TGTGCCAGCAGCCCACCGGGACTAGCTCTGGGTACGCAGTATTTT
TRBV5-1	-	TRBJ2-3	-	CASSLASTAASTDTQYF	TGCGCCAGCAGCTTGGCCTCCACGGCCGCTAGCACAGATACGCAGTATTTT
TRBV7-2	TRBD2	TRBJ2-3	-	CASSERLAGGPDTQYF	TGTGCCAGCAGCGAACGACTAGCGGGAGGGCCGGATACGCAGTATTTT
TRBV13	-	TRBJ2-7	-	CASSLGGRDEQYF	TGTGCCAGCAGCTTAGGAGGTCGGGACGAGCAGTACTTC
TRBV28	-	TRBJ2-7	-	CASSLGWDYEQYF	TGTGCCAGCAGTTTAGGCTGGGACTACGAGCAGTACTTC
TRBV7-3	TRBD2	TRBJ2-3	-	CASSSPLAGITDTQYF	TGTGCCAGCAGCTCGCCACTAGCGGGGATAACAGATACGCAGTATTTT
TRBV4-2	TRBD2	TRBJ2-1	-	CASSQGTSGGSEQFF	TGTGCCAGCAGCCAAGGGACTAGCGGGGGGTCGGAGCAGTTCTTC
TRBV5-5	TRBD1	TRBJ1-1	-	CASSLETGGHTEAFF	TGTGCCAGCAGCTTGGAGACAGGGGGGCACACTGAAGCTTTCTTT
TRBV6-5	TRBD2	TRBJ2-3	-	CASRDSGGTDTQYF	TGTGCCAGCAGGGATAGCGGGGGCACAGATACGCAGTATTTT
TRBV19	-	TRBJ1-2	few	CASSISPLGGYTF	TGTGCCAGTAGTATATCCCCTCTCGGGGGCTACACCTTC
TRBV9	TRBD1	TRBJ2-7	-	CASSGGQGPTTPYF	TGTGCCAGCAGCGGGGGACAGGGTCCCACCACCCCCTACTTC
TRBV6-5	-	TRBJ1-2	-	CASSYFHGDSGGYTF	TGTGCCAGCAGTTACTTCCACGGAGACTCGGGTGGCTACACCTTC
TRBV2	-	TRBJ1-4	once	CASSELGGNSEKLFF	TGTGCCAGCAGTGAATTAGGGGGAAACTCCGAAAAACTGTTTTTT
TRBV11-3	-	TRBJ1-5	-	CASSLGPAGNQPQHF	TGTGCCAGCAGCCTCGGACCGGCGGGCAATCAGCCCCAGCATTTT
TRBV5-5	-	TRBJ1-3	-	CASSLALSNSGNTIYF	TGTGCCAGCAGCTTGGCCTTAAGCAACTCTGGAAACACCATATATTTT
TRBV6-5	-	TRBJ2-3	-	CASSYSWTQTDTQYF	TGTGCCAGCAGTTACTCGTGGACACAGACAGATACGCAGTATTTT
TRBV4-1	TRBD2	TRBJ2-1	-	CASSQGAGGYNEQFF	TGCGCCAGCAGCCAAGGGGCGGGGGGGTACAATGAGCAGTTCTTC
TRBV7-3	TRBD2	TRBJ2-3	once	CASSLRGTYDTQYF	TGTGCCAGCAGCTTGCGGGGGACCTACGATACGCAGTATTTT
TRBV4-2	TRBD2	TRBJ2-2	-	CASSQDPAGGSGELFF	TGTGCCAGCAGCCAAGATCCAGCGGGGGGGTCCGGGGAGCTGTTTTTT
TRBV4-2	-	TRBJ2-7	once	CASSQAIGYEQYF	TGTGCCAGCAGCCAAGCGATCGGGTACGAGCAGTACTTC
TRBV4-1	-	TRBJ1-1	-	CASSLGRMNTEAFF	TGCGCCAGCAGCCTGGGACGGATGAACACTGAAGCTTTCTTT
TRBV9	-	TRBJ2-4	-	CASSDETGWGKNIQYF	TGTGCCAGCAGCGACGAGACAGGCTGGGGCAAAAACATTCAGTACTTC
TRBV28	-	TRBJ2-7	few	CASSLGQFYEQYF	TGTGCCAGCAGTTTAGGACAGTTCTACGAGCAGTACTTC
TRBV10-1	TRBD1	TRBJ2-3	-	CASSGGQGGVQYF	TGCGCCAGCAGTGGGGGACAGGGGGGAGTGCAGTATTTT
TRBV7-3	-	TRBJ2-5	-	CASSLDMGTQYF	TGTGCCAGCAGCTTAGACATGGGGACCCAGTACTTC